These T cell receptor beta chains were read from a single sample in a study of T cells in localized non-small cell lung cancer. Profiling relied on immunoSEQ multiplex PCR, and the TCRdb table lists in-frame clones only, not all of them. The data contain about 77,000 clones, more than 75% of them seen just once; the ten biggest clones take up more than 20%. The starting material was peripheral blood, obtained before any cancer treatment. These TCRs come from a woman aged 40 to 75 with stage I squamous cell lung carcinoma. The CDR3 runs from the conserved cysteine through the conserved F or W. A D gene is named only where the DNA matches it firmly. Not every row has a clone size; where given, it reads once, few, many or a size class.

cdr3_length j_call v_call clone_size d_call cdr3_nt cdr3_aa
15 TRBJ2-1 TRBV30 NA NA TGTGCCTGGAGTGTAGGACTGAGCTCCTACAATGAGCAGTTCTTC CAWSVGLSSYNEQFF
13 TRBJ2-5 TRBV6-4 NA NA TGTGCCAGCAGCGGCGGGGGCCTGGGGACCCAGTACTTC CASSGGGLGTQYF
16 TRBJ1-6 TRBV30 NA NA TGTGCCTGGATTACCCCCTCGGACGGGAGAAATTCACCCCTCCACTTT CAWITPSDGRNSPLHF
15 TRBJ2-7 TRBV9 few TRBD2 TGTGCCAGCAGCGTAGAGGGCGGGAGGGACGAAGTGCAGTACTTC CASSVEGGRDEVQYF
16 TRBJ1-4 TRBV7-9 NA NA TGTGCCAGCAGCTTAGCTCTGCATGGGGCTAATGAAAAACTGTTTTTT CASSLALHGANEKLFF
14 TRBJ1-5 TRBV6-6 NA NA TGTGCCAGCAGTCTGGGGGTAGGGGACCAGCCCCAGCATTTT CASSLGVGDQPQHF
12 TRBJ2-5 TRBV7-6 NA NA TGTGCCAGCAGCAGACTGCAAGAGACCCAGTACTTC CASSRLQETQYF
15 TRBJ1-6 TRBV10-3 NA TRBD1 TGTGCCATCAGGGCTGGGACAGACCCTAATTCACCCCTCCACTTT CAIRAGTDPNSPLHF
12 TRBJ2-7 TRBV2 once NA TGTGCCACCCGGACACTGACCTACGAGCAGTACTTC CATRTLTYEQYF
15 TRBJ1-5 TRBV6-1 once NA TGTGCCAGCAGTGAATCTGGCAGGCGTAATCAGCCCCAGCATTTT CASSESGRRNQPQHF
13 TRBJ1-5 TRBV18 NA NA TGTGCCAGCTCACCGGACAAAAATCAGCCCCAGCATTTT CASSPDKNQPQHF
14 TRBJ2-5 TRBV2 NA TRBD2 TGTGCCAGCAGTGGAGGTAGCGGGGGTGAGACCCAGTACTTC CASSGGSGGETQYF
13 TRBJ2-7 TRBV10-3 NA TRBD1 TGTGCCATCAGTGAGATGTGGGACAGGGAGCAGTACTTC CAISEMWDREQYF
16 TRBJ2-7 TRBV5-3 NA TRBD1 TGTGCCAGAAGCCGACACCCGGGACAGGGAACCTACGAGCAGTACTTC CARSRHPGQGTYEQYF
15 TRBJ1-6 TRBV11-2 few NA TGTGCCAGCAGCTTAGTTGACTCCTATAATTCACCCCTCCACTTT CASSLVDSYNSPLHF
13 TRBJ1-2 TRBV27 NA NA TGTGCCAGCAGTAGGGACGGAAACTATGGCTACACCTTC CASSRDGNYGYTF
13 TRBJ1-2 TRBV5-1 NA NA TGCGCCAGCAGCCTGGCAAAAGCGTATGGCTACACCTTC CASSLAKAYGYTF
15 TRBJ1-2 TRBV6-1 NA TRBD1 TGTGCCAGCAAAATCACACAGGGGGCGACGTATGGCTACACCTTC CASKITQGATYGYTF
17 TRBJ2-6 TRBV5-1 NA TRBD2 TGCGCCAGCAGCTTGGAGAGGGAGGGGCGCGGGGCCAACGTCCTGACTTTC CASSLEREGRGANVLTF
16 TRBJ2-3 TRBV5-1 NA TRBD2 TGCGCCAGCAGCATCGGACTAGCGACTAGCACAGATACGCAGTATTTT CASSIGLATSTDTQYF
15 TRBJ1-2 TRBV19 NA TRBD1 TGTGCCAGTAGCACTACAGGGGGCATCAACTATGGCTACACCTTC CASSTTGGINYGYTF
15 TRBJ1-1 TRBV14 NA NA TGTGCCAGCAGCCATGGGCCTAAGAGGAACACTGAAGCTTTCTTT CASSHGPKRNTEAFF
15 TRBJ2-3 TRBV7-2 NA TRBD2 TGTGCCAGCAGCTTAGTAGGCGGGGGGAAAGATACGCAGTATTTT CASSLVGGGKDTQYF
18 TRBJ1-6 TRBV4-1 once NA TGCGCCAGCAGCCAAGATAAGAAGGGGAGCTCCTATAATTCACCCCTCCACTTT CASSQDKKGSSYNSPLHF
13 TRBJ1-2 TRBV6-5 NA TRBD1 TGTGCCAGCAGCCCCGACAGGGGGAGTGGCTACACCTTC CASSPDRGSGYTF
14 TRBJ1-2 TRBV10-3 NA NA TGTGCCATCAGCCGAGACGGACAAGTTGATGGCTACACCTTC CAISRDGQVDGYTF
15 TRBJ2-5 TRBV4-2 once NA TGTGCCAGCAGCCAAGAATCATGGGGGGAAGAGACCCAGTACTTC CASSQESWGEETQYF
15 TRBJ2-5 TRBV5-1 NA TRBD1 TGCGCCAGCAGCTTGGTCCCATGGACAGGGGAGACCCAGTACTTC CASSLVPWTGETQYF
11 TRBJ1-1 TRBV4-1 NA NA TGCGCCAGCAGAGGGGGCACTGAAGCTTTCTTT CASRGGTEAFF
15 TRBJ2-1 TRBV9 NA NA TGTGCCAGCAGCCCGGGGACCTCCTACTACAATGAGCAGTTCTTC CASSPGTSYYNEQFF
13 TRBJ2-5 TRBV9 NA NA TGTGCCAGCAGCGGATCACAAGGAAAGGCCAAGTACTTC CASSGSQGKAKYF
15 TRBJ2-7 TRBV18 NA NA TGTGCCAGCTCACCTGCCTCCTCCCAAGCCTACGAGCAGTACTTC CASSPASSQAYEQYF
12 TRBJ2-1 TRBV30 NA NA TGTGCCTCCCAGACAGACAACAATGAGCAGTTCTTC CASQTDNNEQFF
15 TRBJ2-5 TRBV9 NA TRBD1 TGTGCCAGCAGCGTCGGGACAGGGGGCATAGAGACCCAGTACTTC CASSVGTGGIETQYF
14 TRBJ2-5 TRBV15 NA NA TGTGCCACCAGCAGAGTGGCCAGGCAAGAGACCCAGTACTTC CATSRVARQETQYF
13 TRBJ2-5 TRBV11-2 NA NA TGTGCCAGCAGCCCCGAGGGGCTAGCCTCCCAGTACTTC CASSPEGLASQYF
15 TRBJ1-3 TRBV5-6 NA NA TGTGCCAGCAGCCCACCGAGGGGGACTGGAAACACCATATATTTT CASSPPRGTGNTIYF
12 TRBJ1-1 TRBV10-3 once NA TGTGCCATCAGTGACGGGAACACTGAAGCTTTCTTT CAISDGNTEAFF
17 TRBJ2-5 TRBV7-9 NA TRBD1 TGTGCCAGCAGCTTCACCGGGACAGTCATTTCTCAAGAGACCCAGTACTTC CASSFTGTVISQETQYF
15 TRBJ1-1 TRBV19 NA NA TGTGCCAGTAGTATAGCCCTGACAGGTCCTCCGGAAGCTTTCTTT CASSIALTGPPEAFF
16 TRBJ1-6 TRBV11-2 NA NA TGTGCCAGCAGCAGAAGTTCGGGGTGGGGTAATTCACCCCTCCACTTT CASSRSSGWGNSPLHF
14 TRBJ2-2 TRBV10-3 NA NA TGTGCCATCAGAGGGGACACACGCACCGGGGAGCTGTTTTTT CAIRGDTRTGELFF
17 TRBJ2-1 TRBV11-2 NA TRBD2 TGTGCCAGCAGCTACACCGTCGGTTCGGGGGGGAACAATGAGCAGTTCTTC CASSYTVGSGGNNEQFF
16 TRBJ2-1 TRBV9 NA TRBD2 TGTGCCAGCAGCGTAGAGGAGCGGGGGGCCTACAATGAGCAGTTCTTC CASSVEERGAYNEQFF
13 TRBJ1-2 TRBV6-1 NA NA TGTGCCAGCAGCGCCGAGGGGGGGTATGGCTACACCTTC CASSAEGGYGYTF
11 TRBJ2-3 TRBV10-3 NA NA TGTGCCATCAGTTCCACAGATACGCAGTATTTT CAISSTDTQYF
13 TRBJ2-7 TRBV6-1 NA TRBD1 TGTGCCAGCGAGGACAGGGTGTCCTACGAGCAGTACTTC CASEDRVSYEQYF
14 TRBJ1-6 TRBV10-1 NA NA TGCGCCAGCAGTGAAGGGCTGGAAAATTCACCCCTCCACTTT CASSEGLENSPLHF
14 TRBJ2-3 TRBV6-1 once NA TGTGCCATCTGCGAGGTTGCGGGCACAGATACGCAGTATTTT CAICEVAGTDTQYF
14 TRBJ1-2 TRBV2 NA NA TGTGCCAGCAGTGACACCCGGGGGGCAGGAGGCTACACCTTC CASSDTRGAGGYTF
16 TRBJ2-5 TRBV18 once NA TGTGCCAGCTCACCCTGGTCCAAGGGGGAACAAGAGACCCAGTACTTC CASSPWSKGEQETQYF
15 TRBJ1-6 TRBV9 NA NA TGTGCCAGCAGCGAAGGGGGAGGCAATAATTCACCCCTCCACTTT CASSEGGGNNSPLHF
13 TRBJ1-6 TRBV4-2 NA NA TGTGCCAGCAGCCCTACACAGGGATCACCCCTCCACTTT CASSPTQGSPLHF
15 TRBJ2-3 TRBV4-2 NA TRBD2 TGTGCCAGCAGCCTGACTAGCGGGGGGACAGATACGCAGTATTTT CASSLTSGGTDTQYF
13 TRBJ1-3 TRBV29-1 NA NA TGCAGCGTTGCCGTAGGGTCTGGAAACACCATATATTTT CSVAVGSGNTIYF
12 TRBJ1-2 TRBV6-5 NA NA TGTGCCAGCAGTTCGACAGTCAGAGGCTACACCTTC CASSSTVRGYTF
14 TRBJ2-7 TRBV15 once NA TGTGCCACCAGCAGAGGAGCCACCTCCTACGAGCAGTACTTC CATSRGATSYEQYF
15 TRBJ1-1 TRBV6-5 once TRBD1 TGTGCCAGCAGTTACTTTGGAGGGGGCCCCCCTGAAGCTTTCTTT CASSYFGGGPPEAFF
13 TRBJ1-1 TRBV7-3 once NA TGTGCCAGCAGTATGGGGGCTAACACTGAAGCTTTCTTT CASSMGANTEAFF
14 TRBJ2-5 TRBV6-1 NA NA TGTGCCAGCAGCTTACGCCCTATTCAAGAGACCCAGTACTTC CASSLRPIQETQYF